This T cell receptor (beta chain) appears in the sequencing data of a study of T cell responses to AZD1222 COVID-19 vaccine. Study in general: Researchers grouped second doses given at about 4 or about 12 weeks into one pool. Study-wide findings and caveats: Spike-wide vaccine-associated CD4 TCRs dominated at 160-218 and 743-854.

Comment on this clone: Its antigen is undetermined.

Sequencing used immunoSEQ multiplex PCR; TCRdb keeps in-frame clones, though not all of them. The data contain around 120,000 clones, approximately 92% of them singletons. This CDR3 comprises 13 residues. Germline loops: CDR1 LNHNV, CDR2 YYDKDF (reference sequence). Trimming stripped 4 bases from V and 4 bases from J, with 9 bases between. The starting material was peripheral blood, obtained on day 0 of AZD1222 vaccination. The TCR was taken from an adult in good health. The chain links TRBV15 to TRBJ2-3, with D possibly matching TRBD1 (6 bases). The CDR3 region has the DNA TGTGCCACCAGCAAAGGGGGAGCAGATACGCAGTATTTT. Amino acid sequence: CATSKGGADTQYF.